The source of this TCR beta chain is a study of blood T cell repertoires in COVID-19. Study context: Samples taken during acute and convalescent COVID-19 were collected in the United States, Italy and Spain. The cDNA or gDNA used as material had been derived from T cells, B-cell-depleted T cells, or PBMCs.

This CDR3 has 13 amino acids. The germline V and J ends were trimmed by 5 bases and 6 bases, with 14 bases remaining between them. The germline V gene has CDR1 LNHDA and CDR2 SQIVND (reference sequence). In the authors' workflow: Scientists estimated how many nucleated cells there were by amplifying reference gene primers. Some clones are missing from TCRdb's copy, which holds only in-frame ones; the method was immunoSEQ multiplex PCR. That table furnishes V, J and clone size, whereas the DNA furnished D and trimming. Of roughly 110,000 clones in the sample, about 91% were seen once. The sample taken for sequencing was peripheral blood. The V and J genes are TRBV19 and TRBJ2-7, with D possibly matching TRBD1 (7 bases). The clonotype originates from a middle-aged man with active or convalescent COVID-19. In nucleotides, the CDR3 is TGTGCCAGTAGTCCCACCCAGGGGGGCGAGCAGTACTTC. It is translated as CASSPTQGGEQYF.